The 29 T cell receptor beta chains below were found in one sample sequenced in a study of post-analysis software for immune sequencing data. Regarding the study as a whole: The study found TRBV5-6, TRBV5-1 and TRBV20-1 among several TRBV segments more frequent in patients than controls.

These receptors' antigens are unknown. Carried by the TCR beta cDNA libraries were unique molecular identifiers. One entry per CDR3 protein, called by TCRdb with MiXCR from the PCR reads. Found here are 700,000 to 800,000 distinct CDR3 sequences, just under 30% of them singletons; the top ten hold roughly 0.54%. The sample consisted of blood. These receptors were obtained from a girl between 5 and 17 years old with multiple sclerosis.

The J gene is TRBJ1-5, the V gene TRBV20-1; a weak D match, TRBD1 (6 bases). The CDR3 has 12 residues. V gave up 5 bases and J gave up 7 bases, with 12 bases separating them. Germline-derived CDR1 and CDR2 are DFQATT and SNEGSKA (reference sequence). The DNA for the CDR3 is TGCAGTGCTTGGACAGTTGGGCAGCCCCAGCATTTT. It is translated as CSAWTVGQPQHF.

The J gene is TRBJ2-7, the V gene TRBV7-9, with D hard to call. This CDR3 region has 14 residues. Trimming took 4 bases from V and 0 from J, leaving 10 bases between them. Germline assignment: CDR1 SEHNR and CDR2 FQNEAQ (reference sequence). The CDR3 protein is CASSSEGLSYEQYV. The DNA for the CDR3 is TGTGCCAGCAGCTCGGAAGGGCTCTCCTACGAGCAGTACGTC.

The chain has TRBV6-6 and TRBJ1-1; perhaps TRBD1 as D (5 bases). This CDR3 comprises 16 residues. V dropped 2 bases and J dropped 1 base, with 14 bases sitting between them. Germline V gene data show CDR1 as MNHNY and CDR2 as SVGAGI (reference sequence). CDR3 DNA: TGTGCCAGCAGTTACCCATCCGGGCAGGGGAACACTGAAGCTTTCTTT. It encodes CASSYPSGQGNTEAFF.

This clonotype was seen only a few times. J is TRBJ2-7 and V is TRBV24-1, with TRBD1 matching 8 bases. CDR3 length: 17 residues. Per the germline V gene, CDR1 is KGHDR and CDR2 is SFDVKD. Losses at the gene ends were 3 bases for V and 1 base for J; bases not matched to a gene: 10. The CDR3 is CATSDRQGPTGSYEQYF. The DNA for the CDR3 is TGTGCCACCAGTGATCGACAGGGGCCGACGGGGTCCTACGAGCAGTACTTC.

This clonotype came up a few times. The CDR3 protein is CASRELAGGHEQFF. The CDR3, as DNA: TGTGCCAGCAGAGAACTAGCGGGAGGACATGAGCAGTTCTTC. The chain has TRBV2 and TRBJ2-1, with 12 nucleotides matching TRBD2. Germline assignment: CDR1 SNHLY and CDR2 FYNNEI. The CDR3 has 14 amino acids. The V gene end was trimmed by 6 bases and the J gene end by 8 bases; junction bases not matched to a gene: 5.

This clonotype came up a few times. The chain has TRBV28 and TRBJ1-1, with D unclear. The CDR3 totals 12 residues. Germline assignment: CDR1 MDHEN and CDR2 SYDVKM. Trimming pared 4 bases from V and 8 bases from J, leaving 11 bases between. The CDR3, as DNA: TGTGCCAGCAGTTCCCAGACGGACGAAGCTTTCTTT. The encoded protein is CASSSQTDEAFF.

The CDR3 DNA reads TGCAGTGCTGAGACTAGCGGGAGATTCAATGAGCAGTTCTTC. It yields the protein CSAETSGRFNEQFF. The chain recombines TRBV20-1 with TRBJ2-1; 12 nucleotides align to TRBD2. The CDR3 has 14 amino acids. Germline CDR1 and CDR2: DFQATT and SNEGSKA (reference sequence). J was trimmed by 6 bases and V by 5 bases; bases with no gene match: 5.

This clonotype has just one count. The CDR3 DNA follows: TGTGCCAGCAGTGGCACCCGGACGGACGGCTACACCTTC. It specifies CASSGTRTDGYTF. The chain couples TRBV2 to TRBJ1-2; D unclear. CDR3 length equals 13 residues. V was clipped by 4 bases and J by 8 bases, with 14 bases between them. Germline V gene lookup returns CDR1 SNHLY and CDR2 FYNNEI.

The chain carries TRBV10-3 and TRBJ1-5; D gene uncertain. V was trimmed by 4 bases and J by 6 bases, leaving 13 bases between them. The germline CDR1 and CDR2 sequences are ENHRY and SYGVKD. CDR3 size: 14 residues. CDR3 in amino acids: CAISGGSVFQPQHF. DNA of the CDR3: TGTGCCATCAGTGGTGGGTCAGTATTTCAGCCCCAGCATTTT.

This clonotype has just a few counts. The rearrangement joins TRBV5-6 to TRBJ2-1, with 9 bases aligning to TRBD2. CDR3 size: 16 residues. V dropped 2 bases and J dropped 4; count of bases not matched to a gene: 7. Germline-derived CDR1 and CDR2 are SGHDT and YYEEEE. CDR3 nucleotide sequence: TGTGCCAGCAGCTTAGGGGCTAGCGGGATTTACAATGAGCAGTTCTTC. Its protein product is CASSLGASGIYNEQFF.

The CDR3 reads CASSQVALTGELFF. Here the CDR3 DNA reads TGCGCCAGCAGCCAAGTCGCCCTAACCGGGGAGCTGTTTTTT. The gene calls are TRBV4-3 and TRBJ2-2; no reliable D call. Germline CDR1 is LGHNA and CDR2 is YSLEER. The CDR3 covers 14 residues. V lost 1 base and J lost 5, with 8 bases in between.

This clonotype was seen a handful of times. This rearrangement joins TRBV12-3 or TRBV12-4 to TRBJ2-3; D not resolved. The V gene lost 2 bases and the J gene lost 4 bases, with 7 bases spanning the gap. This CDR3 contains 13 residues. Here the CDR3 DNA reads TGTGCCAGCAGTTTAAGTAGGTCAGATACGCAGTATTTT. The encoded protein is CASSLSRSDTQYF.

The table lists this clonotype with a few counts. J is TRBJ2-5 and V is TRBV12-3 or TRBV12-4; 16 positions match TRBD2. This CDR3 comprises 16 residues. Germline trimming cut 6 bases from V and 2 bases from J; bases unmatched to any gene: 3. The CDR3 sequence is CASSGTSGGAQETQYF. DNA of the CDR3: TGTGCCAGCAGCGGGACTAGCGGGGGGGCTCAAGAGACCCAGTACTTC.

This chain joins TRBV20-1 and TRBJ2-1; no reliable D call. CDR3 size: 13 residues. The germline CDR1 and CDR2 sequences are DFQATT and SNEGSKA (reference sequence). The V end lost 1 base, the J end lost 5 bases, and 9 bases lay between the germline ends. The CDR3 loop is CSARGRLDNEQFF. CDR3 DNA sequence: TGCAGTGCTAGAGGCAGACTCGACAATGAGCAGTTCTTC.

CDR3 protein: CASSPPIHNEQFF. The CDR3 DNA sequence: TGTGCCAGCAGCCCTCCGATCCACAATGAGCAGTTCTTC. The chain couples TRBV3-1 to TRBJ2-1; D not certain. V was shortened by 4 bases and J by 5 bases, with 9 bases between the two germline ends. This CDR3 comprises 13 residues. Per germline, CDR1 LGHDT and CDR2 YNNKEL (reference sequence).

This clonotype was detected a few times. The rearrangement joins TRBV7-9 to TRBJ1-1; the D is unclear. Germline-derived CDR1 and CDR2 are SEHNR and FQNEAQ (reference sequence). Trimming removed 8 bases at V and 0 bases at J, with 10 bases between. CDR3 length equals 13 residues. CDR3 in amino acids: CASGRDMNTEAFF. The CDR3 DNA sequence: TGTGCCAGCGGACGAGACATGAACACTGAAGCTTTCTTT.

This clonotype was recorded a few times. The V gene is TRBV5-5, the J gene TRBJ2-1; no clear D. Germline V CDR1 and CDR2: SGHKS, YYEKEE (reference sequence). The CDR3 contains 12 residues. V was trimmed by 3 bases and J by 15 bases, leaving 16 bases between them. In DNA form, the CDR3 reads TGTGCCAGCAGCTCGCCGTATTTAGAGTTGTTCTTC. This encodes CASSSPYLELFF.

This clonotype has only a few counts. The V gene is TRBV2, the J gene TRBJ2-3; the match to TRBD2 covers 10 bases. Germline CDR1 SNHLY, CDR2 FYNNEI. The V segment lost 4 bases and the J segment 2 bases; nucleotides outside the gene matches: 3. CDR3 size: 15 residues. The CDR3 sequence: CASSGGTSVTDTQYF. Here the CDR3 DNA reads TGTGCCAGCAGTGGCGGGACTAGCGTCACAGATACGCAGTATTTT.

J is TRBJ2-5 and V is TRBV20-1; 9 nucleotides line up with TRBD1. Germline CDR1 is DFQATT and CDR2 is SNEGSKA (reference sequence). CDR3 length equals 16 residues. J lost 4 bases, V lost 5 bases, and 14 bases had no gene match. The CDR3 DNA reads TGCAGTGCTCCGAAACGCAGACAGGGGGGTAGAGAGACCCAGTACTTC. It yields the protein CSAPKRRQGGRETQYF.

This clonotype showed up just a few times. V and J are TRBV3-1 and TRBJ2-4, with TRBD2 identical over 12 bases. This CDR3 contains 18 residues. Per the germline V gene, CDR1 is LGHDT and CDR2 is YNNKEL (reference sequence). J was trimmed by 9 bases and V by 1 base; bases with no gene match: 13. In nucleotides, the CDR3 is TGTGCCAGCAGCCAAGTTGGACTAGCGGGGATGTTAAGGGGCATTCAGTACTTC. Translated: CASSQVGLAGMLRGIQYF.

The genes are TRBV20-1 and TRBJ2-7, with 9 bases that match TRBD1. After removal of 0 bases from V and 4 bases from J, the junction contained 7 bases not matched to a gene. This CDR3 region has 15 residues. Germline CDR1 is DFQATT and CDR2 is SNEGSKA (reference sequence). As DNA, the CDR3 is TGCAGTGCTAGAGATCCGACAGGGGGGAGGTACGAGCAGTACTTC. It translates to CSARDPTGGRYEQYF.

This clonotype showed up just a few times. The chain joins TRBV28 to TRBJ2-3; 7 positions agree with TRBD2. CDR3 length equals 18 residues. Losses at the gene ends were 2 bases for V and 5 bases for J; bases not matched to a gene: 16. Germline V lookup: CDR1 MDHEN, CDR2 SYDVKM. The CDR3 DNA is TGTGCCAGCAGTTTAACCCTCGGAGGGCTAGCGGTGGGAGATACGCAGTATTTT. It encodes CASSLTLGGLAVGDTQYF.

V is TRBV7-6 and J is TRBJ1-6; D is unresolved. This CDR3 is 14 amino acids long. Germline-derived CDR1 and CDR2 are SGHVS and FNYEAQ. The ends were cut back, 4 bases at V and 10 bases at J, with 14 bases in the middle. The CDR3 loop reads CASSSREADSPLHF. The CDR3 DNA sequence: TGTGCCAGCAGCTCCCGAGAGGCCGACTCACCCCTCCACTTT.

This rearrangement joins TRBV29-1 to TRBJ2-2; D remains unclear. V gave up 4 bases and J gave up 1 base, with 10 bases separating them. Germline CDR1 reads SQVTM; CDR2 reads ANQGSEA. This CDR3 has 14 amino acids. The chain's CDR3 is CSVVIFGNTGELFF. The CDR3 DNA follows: TGCAGCGTTGTGATATTCGGGAACACCGGGGAGCTGTTTTTT.

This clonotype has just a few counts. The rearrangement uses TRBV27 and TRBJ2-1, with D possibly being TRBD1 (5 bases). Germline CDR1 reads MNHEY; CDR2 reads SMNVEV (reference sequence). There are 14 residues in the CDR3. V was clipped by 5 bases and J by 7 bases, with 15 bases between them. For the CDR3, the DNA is TGTGCCAGCAGTCACCCAGGGTGGGGAAATGAGCAGTTCTTC. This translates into CASSHPGWGNEQFF.

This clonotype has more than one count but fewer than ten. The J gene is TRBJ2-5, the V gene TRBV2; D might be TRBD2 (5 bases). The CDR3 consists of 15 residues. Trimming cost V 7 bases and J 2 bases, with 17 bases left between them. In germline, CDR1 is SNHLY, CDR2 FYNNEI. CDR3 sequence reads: CASKDSSAIQETQYF. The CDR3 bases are TGTGCCAGCAAGGATAGTAGCGCCATTCAAGAGACCCAGTACTTC.

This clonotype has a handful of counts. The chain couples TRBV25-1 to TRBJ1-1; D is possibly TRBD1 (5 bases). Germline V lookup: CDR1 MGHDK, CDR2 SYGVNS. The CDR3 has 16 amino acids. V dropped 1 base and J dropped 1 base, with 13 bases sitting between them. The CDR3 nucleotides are TGTGCCAGCAGTGAATTACACAGGATAAGGAACACTGAAGCTTTCTTT. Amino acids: CASSELHRIRNTEAFF.

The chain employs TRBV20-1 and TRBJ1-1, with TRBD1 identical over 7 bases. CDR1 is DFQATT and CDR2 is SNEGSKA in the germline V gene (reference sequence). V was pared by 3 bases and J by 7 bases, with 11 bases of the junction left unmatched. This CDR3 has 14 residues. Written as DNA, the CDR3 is TGCAGTGCTAGCACACAGGGGCCAGAGGGTGAAGCTTTCTTT. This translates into CSASTQGPEGEAFF.

CDR3 in DNA: TGTGCCAGCAGCCCTCCGGACATTACCGAAGCTTTCTTT. It specifies CASSPPDITEAFF. The gene calls are TRBV7-9 and TRBJ1-1, with D perhaps TRBD1 (5 bases). This CDR3 contains 13 residues. Germline V gene sequence: CDR1 SEHNR, CDR2 FQNEAQ (reference sequence). Trimming stripped 5 bases from V and 8 bases from J, with 15 bases between.